The T cell receptor (beta chain) under discussion was sequenced for a study of CD8+CD57+ T cells in acquired aplastic anemia. Germline lookup yields CDR1 SGHTA and CDR2 FQGNSA. This CDR3 contains 14 residues. Concerning this clonotype itself: The junction differs from germline at one of its ends, possibly a read error.

Genomic DNA constituted the template upon which TCR beta VDJ and CDR3 profiling was performed. Via MiXCR, TCRdb re-called the reads, giving one row per CDR3 protein. The profile shows some 410,000 distinct CDR3 sequences, roughly 64% of them singletons. The chain uses TRBV7-2 and TRBJ2-7; TRBD2 aligns across 7 bases. The sequenced sample consisted of sorted CD4+, CD8+, or CD8+CD57+ T cells (not recorded which) from PBMCs. The sequence derives from a human donor in good health, serving as a control. The CDR3 DNA is TGTGCCAGCAACGAAGGGCGGGGGAACACTGAACCGAGATTC. Its protein product is CASNEGRGNTEPRF.